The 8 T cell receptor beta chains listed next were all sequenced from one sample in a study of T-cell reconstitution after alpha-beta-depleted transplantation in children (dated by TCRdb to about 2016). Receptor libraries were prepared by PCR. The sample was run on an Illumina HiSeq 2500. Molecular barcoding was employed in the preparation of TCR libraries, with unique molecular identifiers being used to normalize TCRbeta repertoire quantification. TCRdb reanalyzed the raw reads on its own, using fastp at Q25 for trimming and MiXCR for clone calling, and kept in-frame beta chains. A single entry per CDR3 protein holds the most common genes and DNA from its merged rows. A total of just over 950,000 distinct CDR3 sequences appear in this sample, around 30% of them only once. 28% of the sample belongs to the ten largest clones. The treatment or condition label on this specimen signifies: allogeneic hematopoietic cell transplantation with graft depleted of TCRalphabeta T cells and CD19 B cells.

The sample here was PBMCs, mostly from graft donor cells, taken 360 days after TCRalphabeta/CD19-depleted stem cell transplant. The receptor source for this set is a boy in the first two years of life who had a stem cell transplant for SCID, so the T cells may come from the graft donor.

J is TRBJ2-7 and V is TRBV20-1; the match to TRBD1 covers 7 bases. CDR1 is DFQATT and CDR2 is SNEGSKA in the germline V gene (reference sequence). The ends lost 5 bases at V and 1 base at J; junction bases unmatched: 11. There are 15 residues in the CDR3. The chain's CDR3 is CSAEAPGQLSYEQYF. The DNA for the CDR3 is TGCAGTGCTGAAGCACCGGGACAGCTATCCTACGAGCAGTACTTC.

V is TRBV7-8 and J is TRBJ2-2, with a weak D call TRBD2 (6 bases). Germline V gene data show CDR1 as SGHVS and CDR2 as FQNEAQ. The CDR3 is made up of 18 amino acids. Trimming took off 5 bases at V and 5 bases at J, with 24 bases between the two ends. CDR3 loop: CASSPNRTNPFGTGELFF. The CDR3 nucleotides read TGTGCCAGCAGCCCTAACAGGACTAACCCGTTCGGAACCGGGGAGCTGTTTTTT.

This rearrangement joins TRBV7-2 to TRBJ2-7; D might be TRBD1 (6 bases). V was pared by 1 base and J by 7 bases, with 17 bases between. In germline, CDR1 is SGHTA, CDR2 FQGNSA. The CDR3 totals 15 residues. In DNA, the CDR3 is TGTGCCAGCAGCTTAGAAGTAGGGAAGGGGGTTGAGCAGTACTTC. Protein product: CASSLEVGKGVEQYF. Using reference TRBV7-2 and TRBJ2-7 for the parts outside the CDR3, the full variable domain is GAGVSQSPSNKVTEKGKDVELRCDPISGHTALYWYRQSLGQGLEFLIYFQGNSAPDKSGLPSDRFSAERTGGSVSTLTIQRTQQEDSAVYLCASSLEVGKGVEQYFGPGTRLTVT.

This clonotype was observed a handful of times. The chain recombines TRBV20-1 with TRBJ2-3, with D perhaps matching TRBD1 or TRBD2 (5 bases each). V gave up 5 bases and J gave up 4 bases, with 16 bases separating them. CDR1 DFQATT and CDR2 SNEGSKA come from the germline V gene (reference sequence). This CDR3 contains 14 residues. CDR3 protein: CSAPGPRPSDTQYF. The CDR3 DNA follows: TGCAGTGCTCCGGGACCGAGGCCTTCAGATACGCAGTATTTT.

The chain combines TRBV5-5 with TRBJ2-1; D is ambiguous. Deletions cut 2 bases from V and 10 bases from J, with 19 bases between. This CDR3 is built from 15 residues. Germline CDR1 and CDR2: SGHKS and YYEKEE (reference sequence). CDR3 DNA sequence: TGTGCCAGCAGCTTCAACTTTGCGTTCGTCGACGAGCAGTTCTTC. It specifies CASSFNFAFVDEQFF.

In DNA form, the CDR3 reads TGCAGCGTTGCGCGGGAGGTTTCCCACCACGAGCAGTACTTC. Translation: CSVAREVSHHEQYF. The chain employs TRBV29-1 and TRBJ2-7; 8 bases match TRBD2. CDR1 SQVTM and CDR2 ANQGSEA come from the germline V gene. CDR3 length: 14 amino acids. Trimming at V came to 4 bases and at J to 5 bases, leaving 10 bases not matched to a gene.

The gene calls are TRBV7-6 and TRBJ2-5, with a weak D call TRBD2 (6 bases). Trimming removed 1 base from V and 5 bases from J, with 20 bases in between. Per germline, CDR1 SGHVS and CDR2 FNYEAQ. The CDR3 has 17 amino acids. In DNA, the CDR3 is TGTGCCAGCAGCTTAGGCAGGACGGGCGTCGCGGGGGAGACCCAGTACTTC. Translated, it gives CASSLGRTGVAGETQYF.

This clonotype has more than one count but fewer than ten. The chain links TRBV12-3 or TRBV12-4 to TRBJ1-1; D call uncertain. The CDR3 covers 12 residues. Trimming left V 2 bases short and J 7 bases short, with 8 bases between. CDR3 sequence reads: CASSLTNFEAFF. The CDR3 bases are TGTGCCAGCAGTTTAACCAACTTTGAAGCTTTCTTT.